This TCR beta chain was retrieved from a study of TIL therapy for anti-PD-1-resistant metastatic lung cancer. The overall study: Median patient age was 54, ranging about 35-80 years. Half of patients were current or former smokers. Study-wide results and limits: Compared with baseline intratumoral T cells, expanded TIL cultures were more clonal and less diverse (approximately 6.4% vs 31%).

The time point was: pre-treatment sample, taken before nivolumab and TIL therapy. Tumor tissue came from excised metastases, mostly pleural nodules or supraclavicular lymph nodes. This was the immunoSEQ v3 assay. Assay used: immunoSEQ multiplex PCR; TCRdb lists only in-frame clones, some missing. There are 25,000 to 30,000 clones in the sample; about 60% occur only once, and more than 15% lies in the top ten. As to this clone: The antigen is not known.

This CDR3 spans 11 amino acids. Trimming cost V 0 bases and J 6 bases, with 4 bases left between them. Per the germline V gene, CDR1 is SGHDT and CDR2 is YYEEEE. The sequence derives from a woman aged 30 to 85 with non-small cell lung cancer. The rearrangement uses TRBV5-6 and TRBJ2-7, with D uncertain. The source material was tumor tissue, sampled at baseline. As DNA, the CDR3 is TGTGCCAGCAGCTTGGTGAGCGAGCAGTACTTC. Translation gives CASSLVSEQYF.